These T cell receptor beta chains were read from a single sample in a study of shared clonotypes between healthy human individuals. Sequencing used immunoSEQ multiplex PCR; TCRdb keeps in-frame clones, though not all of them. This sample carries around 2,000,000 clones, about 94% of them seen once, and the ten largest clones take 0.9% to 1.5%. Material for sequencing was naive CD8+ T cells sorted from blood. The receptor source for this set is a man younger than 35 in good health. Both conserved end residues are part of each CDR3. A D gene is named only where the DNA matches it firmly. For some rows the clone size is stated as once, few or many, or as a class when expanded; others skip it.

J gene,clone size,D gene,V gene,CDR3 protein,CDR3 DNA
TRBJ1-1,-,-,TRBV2,CASNDFGITEAFF,TGTGCCAGCAACGATTTTGGTATCACTGAAGCTTTCTTT
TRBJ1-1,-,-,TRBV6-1,CASNKRSPGEAFF,TGTGCCAGCAATAAGAGGAGTCCAGGGGAAGCTTTCTTT
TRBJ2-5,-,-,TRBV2,CASSEVGRVETQYF,TGTGCCAGCAGTGAAGTCGGCAGGGTGGAGACCCAGTACTTC
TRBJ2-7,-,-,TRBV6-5,CASSYFAEANEQYF,TGTGCCAGCAGTTATTTCGCGGAGGCGAACGAGCAGTACTTC
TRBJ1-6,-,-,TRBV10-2,CASRVDSHNSPLHF,TGCGCCAGCAGGGTGGACAGCCATAATTCACCCCTCCACTTT
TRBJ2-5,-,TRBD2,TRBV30,CAWSLTSGTETQYF,TGTGCCTGGAGTCTGACTAGCGGGACGGAGACCCAGTACTTC
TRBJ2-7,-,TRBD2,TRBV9,CASSPDGRSYEQYF,TGTGCCAGCAGCCCAGACGGGAGGTCCTACGAGCAGTACTTC
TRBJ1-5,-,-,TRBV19,CASSYGKGQPQHF,TGTGCCAGTAGTTATGGGAAGGGTCAGCCCCAGCATTTT
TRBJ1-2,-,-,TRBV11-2,CASSLVGSNREQGYTF,TGTGCCAGCAGCTTAGTCGGGAGTAATCGGGAGCAGGGCTACACCTTC
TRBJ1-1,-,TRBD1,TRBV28,CASSPRTGAAEAFF,TGTGCCAGCAGTCCCCGGACAGGGGCGGCTGAAGCTTTCTTT
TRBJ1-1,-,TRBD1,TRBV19,CASSPGTVNTEAFF,TGTGCCAGTAGTCCAGGGACAGTAAACACTGAAGCTTTCTTT
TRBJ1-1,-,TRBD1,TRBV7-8,CASSLSLGQGYRVEAFF,TGTGCCAGCAGCTTAAGCCTTGGACAGGGATATAGGGTTGAAGCTTTCTTT
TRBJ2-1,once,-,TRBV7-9,CASSLGPSENYNEQFF,TGTGCCAGCAGCTTAGGGCCTAGCGAGAATTACAATGAGCAGTTCTTC
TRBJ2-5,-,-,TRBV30,CAWSVSFLVQETQYF,TGTGCCTGGAGTGTAAGTTTCCTAGTCCAAGAGACCCAGTACTTC
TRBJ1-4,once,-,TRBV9,CASSDGGATNEKLFF,TGTGCCAGCAGCGACGGGGGAGCAACTAATGAAAAACTGTTTTTT
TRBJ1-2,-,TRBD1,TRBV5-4,CASSGADRGGGYTF,TGTGCCAGCAGCGGGGCGGACAGGGGGGGTGGCTACACCTTC
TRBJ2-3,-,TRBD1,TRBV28,CASSLTGGTDTQYF,TGTGCCAGCAGCCTGACAGGGGGGACAGATACGCAGTATTTT
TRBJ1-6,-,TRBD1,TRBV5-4,CASSPGQGGNSPLHF,TGTGCCAGCAGCCCCGGACAGGGGGGGAATTCACCCCTCCACTTT
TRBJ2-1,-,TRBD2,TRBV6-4,CARTAAGVSNYNEQFF,TGTGCCAGAACCGCAGCGGGAGTCTCTAATTACAATGAGCAGTTCTTC
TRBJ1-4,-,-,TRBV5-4,CASILTGLATNEKLFF,TGTGCCAGCATCCTAACAGGGCTTGCAACTAATGAAAAACTGTTTTTT
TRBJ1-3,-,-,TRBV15,CATSRDQNSGNTIYF,TGTGCCACCAGCAGAGATCAAAACTCTGGAAACACCATATATTTT
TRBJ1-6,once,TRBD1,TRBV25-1,CASSKGQGYNSPLHF,TGTGCCAGCAGTAAAGGACAGGGTTATAATTCACCCCTCCACTTT
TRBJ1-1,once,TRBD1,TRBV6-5,CASSYRYRGVTEAFF,TGTGCCAGCAGTTACCGGTACAGGGGTGTGACTGAAGCTTTCTTT
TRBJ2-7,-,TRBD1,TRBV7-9,CASSSPGQGANEQYF,TGTGCCAGCAGCTCACCGGGACAGGGGGCCAACGAGCAGTACTTC
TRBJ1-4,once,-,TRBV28,CASSLRGGKGEKLFF,TGTGCCAGCAGTTTGCGAGGAGGGAAGGGTGAAAAACTGTTTTTT
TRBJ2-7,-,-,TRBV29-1,CSVEDVGVTGSYEQYF,TGCAGCGTTGAAGATGTGGGGGTTACAGGCTCCTACGAGCAGTACTTC